Sequencing of this T cell receptor (beta chain) was carried out in a study of blood T cell repertoires in COVID-19. Whole-study context: Material from acute and convalescent COVID-19 was sourced from the United States, Italy and Spain. Sample material is recorded as cDNA or gDNA derived from T cells, B-cell-depleted T cells, or PBMCs.

Seattle's enrolled individuals joined amid active infection and were then monitored longitudinally. Methods used by the authors: Reference gene primer amplification gave estimated nucleated cell counts. TCRdb's copy holds only in-frame clones and misses some; the assay was immunoSEQ multiplex PCR. The DNA was the basis for D and trimming; V, J and clone size are from that table. This table has over 250,000 clones, 80% to 90% appearing once. With 6 bases clipped from V and 5 bases from J, the junction kept 6 bases outside the gene matches. The CDR3 sequence is 15 residues long. Germline CDR1 is SNHLY and CDR2 is FYNNEI.

The sample taken for sequencing was peripheral blood. This TCR derives from an older woman with COVID-19, enrolled during active disease. The rearrangement uses TRBV2 and TRBJ2-2; 10 bases map to TRBD1. CDR3 residues: CASRGGQGGTGELFF. CDR3 sequence (DNA): TGTGCCAGCAGGGGAGGACAGGGGGGGACCGGGGAGCTGTTTTTT.